A single sample gave rise to the 5 T cell receptor beta chains below, sequenced in a study of tumor-infiltrating lymphocytes in primary liver carcinoma. Scientists recovered RNA and DNA together from approximately 20-30 mg of unsorted bulk tissue. With roughly 540 ng total RNA as template and a constant-region primer, TCR beta cDNA was made. Each TCR beta library was derived from three nested multiplex PCR rounds that employed slightly modified ARM-PCR. Running 10 cycles apiece, the first two PCR rounds relied on TRBV1-TRBV30 forward primers together with a C-beta reverse primer. TCRdb re-called the multiplex PCR reads with MiXCR, one entry per CDR3 protein. The data show approximately 45,000 distinct CDR3 sequences, around 75% seen once. Sequencing was performed on tumor-adjacent normal liver tissue. Receptors were obtained from a woman in her twenties or thirties with primary liver carcinoma and hepatitis B virus infection.

This clonotype was seen just once. An end of the junction differs from the germline gene, which may be a read error. CDR3 coding DNA: TGCATCGTTCAGGGGGTAAACACCGGGGAGCTGTTTTTT. It codes for CIVQGVNTGELFF. The gene calls are TRBV29-1 and TRBJ2-2; 7 bases are a match to TRBD1. This CDR3 spans 13 amino acids. The germline V gene encodes CDR1 SQVTM and CDR2 ANQGSEA.

On this clonotype: The junction departs from germline at one end; a sequencing error may be responsible. The CDR3: CASSSSIGARGYTF. CDR3 bases: TGTGCCAGCAGTTCGTCCATAGGGGCCCGCGGCTACACCTTT. This chain links TRBV28 with TRBJ1-2, with D possibly matching TRBD1 (5 bases). This CDR3 spans 14 amino acids. CDR1 is MDHEN and CDR2 is SYDVKM in the germline V gene.

Comment on this clonotype: One junction end disagrees with the germline gene, perhaps due to a read error. This rearrangement joins TRBV11-1 to TRBJ2-1; the D gene is possibly TRBD2 (5 bases). Germline V CDR1 and CDR2: SGHAT, FQDESV (reference sequence). CDR3 size: 15 residues. The CDR3 is CVSSRRQASYNEQFF. DNA for the CDR3: TGTGTCAGCAGCCGGAGGCAGGCCTCCTACAATGAGCAGTTCTTC.

This clonotype showed up many times. The chain has TRBV7-9 and TRBJ2-1, with unresolved D. Deletions cut 2 bases from V and 5 bases from J, with 4 bases between. The CDR3 extends over 12 amino acids. The V gene's germline CDR1 is SEHNR and CDR2 FQNEAQ (reference sequence). As DNA, the CDR3 is TGTGCCAGCAGCTTATCCGACAATGAGCAGTTCTTC. Protein product: CASSLSDNEQFF.

A remark on this clonotype: At one end, the junction sequence differs from germline, possibly due to a read error. The chain employs TRBV11-2 and TRBJ2-3, with 8 positions matching TRBD2. Germline-derived CDR1 and CDR2 are SGHAT and FQNNGV. The CDR3 is 17 amino acids. The CDR3: CASSHRGSGSLTDMQYF. CDR3 nucleotides: TGTGCCAGCAGCCATCGTGGGAGCGGGAGCCTCACTGATATGCAGTATTTT.